The present T cell receptor beta chain was sequenced within a study of blood T cell repertoires in COVID-19. Study summary: Samples representing acute and convalescent COVID-19 were sourced from the United States, Italy and Spain. PBMCs, B-cell-depleted T cells, or T cells were the source of the cDNA or gDNA that made up the material.

As processed by the authors: For nucleated cells, counts were estimated from reference gene primer amplification. Profiling relied on immunoSEQ multiplex PCR, and the TCRdb table lists in-frame clones only, not all of them. V and J calls and clone size are as listed in that table; D and trimming were resolved from the DNA. The profile shows about 81,000 clones, 70% to 90% of them singletons. CDR3 length: 17 residues. Between the trimmed V and J ends, which lost 3 bases and 4 bases, there was a span of 19 bases. The germline V gene has CDR1 LNHDA and CDR2 SQIVND (reference sequence). This clonotype was sampled from a woman in her seventies with acute or convalescent COVID-19. The genes are TRBV19 and TRBJ1-5, with a weak D call TRBD1 (5 bases). Sequencing was performed on peripheral blood. This chain's CDR3 is CASSIKFGRAGNQPQHF. In DNA, the CDR3 is TGTGCCAGTAGTATTAAGTTCGGCAGGGCGGGGAATCAGCCCCAGCATTTT. Looking up the rest from reference TRBV19 and TRBJ1-5 gives the full variable domain: DGGITQSPKYLFRKEGQNVTLSCEQNLNHDAMYWYRQDPGQGLRLIYYSQIVNDFQKGDIAEGYSVSREKKESFPLTVTSAQKNPTAFYLCASSIKFGRAGNQPQHFGDGTRLSIL.